Listed below are T cell receptor beta chains from one sample, sequenced in a study of cytomegalovirus exposure and HLA in healthy donors. Using immunoSEQ multiplex PCR, the repertoire was profiled, and TCRdb retains in-frame clones only, with some absent. The sample has about 130,000 clones, over 75% seen once; the top ten hold roughly 5.7%. The specimen sequenced was PBMCs. These receptor sequences come from a man aged 30 to 45 in good health and CMV-seronegative. The CDR3 runs from the conserved cysteine through the conserved F or W.

V gene	J gene	CDR3 length	CDR3 protein
TRBV19	TRBJ2-1	20	CASSTQQEVGTGGPYNEQFF
TRBV4-2	TRBJ2-1	15	CASSQPGLAGNEQFF
TRBV5-1	TRBJ1-2	14	CASSGGQGLYGYTF
TRBV7-6	TRBJ1-1	17	CASSLGGLVDRYTEAFF
TRBV4-1	TRBJ2-1	16	CASSQIAGGSYNEQFF
TRBV5-6	TRBJ2-3	14	CASQAAGAIDTQYF
TRBV4-1	TRBJ2-7	15	CASSPRQGAGYEQYF
TRBV15	TRBJ1-5	15	CATSRAGGAGQPQHF
TRBV30	TRBJ2-7	12	CAWLQGPYEQYF
TRBV29-1	TRBJ1-1	14	CSGTVGALDTEAFF
TRBV19	TRBJ1-1	12	CASSSQDTEAFF
TRBV7-2	TRBJ2-1	17	CASSPTSGSTVGGEQFF
TRBV19	TRBJ2-1	12	CASSPAGFEQFF
TRBV6-4	TRBJ2-1	15	CASSPHLEGGVEQFF
TRBV6-5	TRBJ1-2	14	CASSYRQGNYGYTF
TRBV4-1	TRBJ2-1	16	CASSQVLTSGSNEQFF
TRBV5-1	TRBJ2-7	13	CASSLAGTYEQYF
TRBV25-1	TRBJ1-2	17	CASSEEQQGQGNYGYTF
TRBV2	TRBJ2-7	14	CASLPQGRSYEQYF
TRBV5-1	TRBJ1-6	14	CASKTEGGDSPLHF
TRBV5-4	TRBJ2-5	13	CASSRSGQETQYF
TRBV6-5	TRBJ2-1	15	CASSYSGGTYNEQFF
TRBV28	TRBJ2-7	16	CASSSETGTGPYEQYF
TRBV7-2	TRBJ1-6	16	CASSFLFGSYNSPLHF
TRBV5-4	TRBJ2-3	16	CASSSRSGSSTDTQYF
TRBV25-1	TRBJ1-1	16	CASSEPGHTSNTEAFF
TRBV5-1	TRBJ1-1	11	CASSLDSEAFF
TRBV6-5	TRBJ1-1	12	CASSYGTGLNFF
TRBV7-2	TRBJ2-1	18	CASSIRTSRISSYNEQFF
TRBV2	TRBJ1-1	14	CASSVPRDITEAFF
TRBV5-4	TRBJ1-1	13	CASSETRNTEAFF
TRBV6-1	TRBJ2-1	13	CALEAGGDTEQFF